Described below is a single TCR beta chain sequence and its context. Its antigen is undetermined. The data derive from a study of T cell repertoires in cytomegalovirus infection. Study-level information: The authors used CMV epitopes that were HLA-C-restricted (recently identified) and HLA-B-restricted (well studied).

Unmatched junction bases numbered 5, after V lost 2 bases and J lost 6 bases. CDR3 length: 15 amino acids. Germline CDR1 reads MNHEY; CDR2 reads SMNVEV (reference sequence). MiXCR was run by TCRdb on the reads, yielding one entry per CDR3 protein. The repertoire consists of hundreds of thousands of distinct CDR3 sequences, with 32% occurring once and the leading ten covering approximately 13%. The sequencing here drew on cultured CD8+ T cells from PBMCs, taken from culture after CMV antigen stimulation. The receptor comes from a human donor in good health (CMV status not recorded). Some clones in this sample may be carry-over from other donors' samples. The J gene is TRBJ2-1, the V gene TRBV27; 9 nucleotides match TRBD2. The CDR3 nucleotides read TGTGCCAGCAGTTTAGGGCGGGGGGGCCCCAATGAGCAGTTCTTC. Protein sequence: CASSLGRGGPNEQFF.